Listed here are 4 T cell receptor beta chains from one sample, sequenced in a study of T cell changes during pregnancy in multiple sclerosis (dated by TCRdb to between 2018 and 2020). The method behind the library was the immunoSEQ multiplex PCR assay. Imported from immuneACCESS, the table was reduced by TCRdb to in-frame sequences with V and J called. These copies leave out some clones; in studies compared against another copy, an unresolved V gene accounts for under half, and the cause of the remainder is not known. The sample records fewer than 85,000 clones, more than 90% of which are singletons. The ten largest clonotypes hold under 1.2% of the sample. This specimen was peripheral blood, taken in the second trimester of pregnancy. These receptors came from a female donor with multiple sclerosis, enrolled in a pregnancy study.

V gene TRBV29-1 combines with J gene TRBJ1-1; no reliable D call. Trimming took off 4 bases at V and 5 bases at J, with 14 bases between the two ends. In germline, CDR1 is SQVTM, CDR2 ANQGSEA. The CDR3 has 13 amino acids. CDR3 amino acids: CSVGATFGTEAFF. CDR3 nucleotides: TGCAGCGTTGGGGCAACATTTGGGACTGAAGCTTTCTTT.

The CDR3 region is CASSLIQGVGTEAFF. The CDR3 DNA reads TGTGCCAGCAGCCTCATTCAGGGGGTTGGCACTGAAGCTTTCTTT. J is TRBJ1-1 and V is TRBV6-1, with TRBD1 matching 7 bases. The CDR3 is 15 residues long. Germline CDR1 MNHNS, CDR2 SASEGT. V shed 6 bases, J shed 4 bases, and the junction held 11 bases outside the gene matches.

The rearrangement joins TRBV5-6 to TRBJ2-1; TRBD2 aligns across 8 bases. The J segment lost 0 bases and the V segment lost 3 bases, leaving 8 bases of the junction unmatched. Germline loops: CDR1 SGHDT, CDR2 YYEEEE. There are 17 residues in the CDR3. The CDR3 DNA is TGTGCCAGCAGCTCCCTCTCCGGGACTAGCTCCTACAATGAGCAGTTCTTC. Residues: CASSSLSGTSSYNEQFF.

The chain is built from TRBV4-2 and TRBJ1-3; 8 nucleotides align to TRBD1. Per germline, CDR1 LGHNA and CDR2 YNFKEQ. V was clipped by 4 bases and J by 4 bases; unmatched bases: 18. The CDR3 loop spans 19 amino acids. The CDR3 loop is CASSRPPTTGQGAGNTIYF. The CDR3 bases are TGTGCCAGCAGCCGACCTCCTACTACTGGCCAGGGGGCAGGAAACACCATATATTTT.